The source of this T cell receptor (beta chain) is a study of T cell responses to AZD1222 COVID-19 vaccine. Data came from immunoSEQ multiplex PCR; TCRdb stores just in-frame clones and leaves some out. The sample consists of 100,000 to 150,000 clones, roughly 90% of them appearing once. Germline-derived CDR1 and CDR2 are SGHRS and YFSETQ. Germline trimming cut 0 bases from V and 5 bases from J; bases unmatched to any gene: 6. This CDR3 is built from 15 residues. This specimen consisted of peripheral blood, obtained on day 0 of AZD1222 vaccination. The chain recombines TRBV5-1 with TRBJ1-1; 8 nucleotides align to TRBD1. This TCR derives from an adult in good health. The CDR3 region is CASSLEQGAKTEAFF. CDR3 nucleotides: TGCGCCAGCAGCTTGGAGCAGGGGGCTAAAACTGAAGCTTTCTTT.